Presented here are 32 T cell receptor beta chains from one specimen sequenced in a study of spatial heterogeneity in lung cancer. Time point noted: blood at routine non-recurrence follow-up after resection. TCRdb fed the 5' RACE reads into MiXCR, producing one record per CDR3 protein. The sample records about 94,000 distinct CDR3 sequences, 15% to 20% being singletons. The sample was PBMCs, taken at follow-up. These receptors were obtained from a male donor with early-stage non-small cell lung cancer.

This clonotype was counted at least ten times. This chain's CDR3 is CASSFGTAYSGNTIYF. CDR3 DNA: TGCGCCAGCAGCTTCGGGACAGCGTACTCTGGAAACACCATATATTTT. V usage is TRBV5-1 and J usage is TRBJ1-3; TRBD1 matches at 7 bases. Germline V lookup: CDR1 SGHRS, CDR2 YFSETQ. Losses at the gene ends were 2 bases for V and 0 bases for J; bases not matched to a gene: 5. This CDR3 is 16 amino acids long.

There are many counts of this clonotype. V and J are TRBV7-2 and TRBJ1-5; TRBD1 is a possible D gene (5 bases). The CDR3 extends over 13 amino acids. Germline CDR1 is SGHTA and CDR2 is FQGNSA. Trimming removed 5 bases at V and 11 bases at J, with 16 bases between. The CDR3 region is CASSTRQGEAQHF. The CDR3 nucleotides read TGTGCCAGCAGCACCAGGCAGGGCGAGGCCCAGCATTTT.

The chain couples TRBV3-1 to TRBJ2-6, with D uncertain. The CDR3 has 14 amino acids. The V and J ends lost 2 bases and 0 bases respectively, with 2 bases between them. Germline CDR1 and CDR2: LGHDT and YNNKEL (reference sequence). This CDR3 reads CASSQNSGANVLTF. The CDR3 DNA reads as TGTGCCAGCAGCCAAAACTCTGGGGCCAACGTCCTGACTTTC.

The CDR3: CASSLGAMNTEAFF. In nucleotides, the CDR3 is TGCGCCAGCAGCTTGGGAGCCATGAACACTGAAGCTTTCTTT. The J gene is TRBJ1-1, the V gene TRBV5-1; D remains unclear. CDR3 size: 14 residues. Germline V gives CDR1 SGHRS, CDR2 YFSETQ. V lost 0 bases and J 0 bases, leaving 6 bases between the germline ends. The entire variable domain, with the rest obtained from reference TRBV5-1 and TRBJ1-1, is as follows: KAGVTQTPRYLIKTRGQQVTLSCSPISGHRSVSWYQQTPGQGLQFLFEYFSETQRNKGNFPGRFSGRQFSNSRSEMNVSTLELGDSALYLCASSLGAMNTEAFFGQGTRLTVV.

This CDR3 is CAITRDPNSYEQYF. In DNA, the CDR3 is TGTGCCATCACCCGGGATCCGAACTCCTACGAGCAGTACTTC. The V gene is TRBV10-3, the J gene TRBJ2-7; a possible D gene is TRBD2 (5 bases). V was trimmed by 7 bases and J by 0 bases, leaving 13 bases between them. This CDR3 has 14 amino acids. In germline, CDR1 is ENHRY, CDR2 SYGVKD.

This clonotype has only a few counts. This chain connects TRBV7-2 to TRBJ2-3; D is perhaps TRBD1 or TRBD2 (5 bases each). The CDR3 runs to 13 residues. CDR1 SGHTA and CDR2 FQGNSA come from the germline V gene. V was cut by 2 bases and J by 4 bases, with 7 bases left in between. The CDR3: CASSLMGADTQYF. Written as DNA, the CDR3 is TGTGCCAGCAGCTTAATGGGGGCAGATACGCAGTATTTT.

This clonotype was found a few times. The chain uses TRBV4-3 and TRBJ1-5; D perhaps matches TRBD1 (6 bases). The V gene lost 2 bases and the J gene lost 6 bases, with 11 bases spanning the gap. This CDR3 is 14 amino acids long. The germline CDR1 and CDR2 sequences are LGHNA and YSLEER. Here the CDR3 reads CASSQTGGAQPQHF. The CDR3 DNA follows: TGCGCCAGCAGCCAAACTGGGGGGGCTCAGCCCCAGCATTTT.

The CDR3, as DNA: TGTGCCAGCAGCCCCGGGGACAGAAGGATTGGGGAAAAACTGTTTTTT. Its protein is CASSPGDRRIGEKLFF. The genes are TRBV7-2 and TRBJ1-4; 7 nucleotides align to TRBD1. CDR3 size: 16 residues. Unmatched junction bases numbered 14, after V lost 5 bases and J lost 8 bases. The germline V gene has CDR1 SGHTA and CDR2 FQGNSA.

The gene calls are TRBV7-2 and TRBJ1-2; D unresolved. V shed 4 bases and J shed 5 bases, with 14 bases lying between them. This CDR3 comprises 14 residues. Germline values: CDR1 SGHTA, CDR2 FQGNSA. CDR3 coding DNA: TGTGCCAGCAGCTCTGGGTCTGGGTCTTATGGCTACACCTTC. Its protein product is CASSSGSGSYGYTF.

The V gene is TRBV11-2, the J gene TRBJ2-5; possibly TRBD2 for D (5 bases). CDR3 length: 15 residues. From germline, CDR1 is SGHAT and CDR2 FQNNGV. V was shortened by 4 bases and J by 2 bases, with 14 bases between the two germline ends. The CDR3 loop is CASSSRLTGQETQYF. CDR3 bases: TGTGCCAGCAGCTCCCGCTTGACGGGACAAGAGACCCAGTACTTC.

This clonotype turned up a few times. The chain links TRBV20-1 to TRBJ2-2, with 10 bases lining up with TRBD2. In germline, CDR1 is DFQATT, CDR2 SNEGSKA (reference sequence). The CDR3 runs to 15 residues. Trimming took 3 bases from V and 6 from J; bases not matched to a gene: 7. CDR3 DNA: TGCAGTGCTAGTCAAGCGGGAGGGCCCGCCGGGGAGCTGTTTTTT. The encoded protein is CSASQAGGPAGELFF.

This clonotype was seen a handful of times. V gene TRBV3-1 combines with J gene TRBJ2-1, with TRBD2 matching over 7 bases. Germline V lookup: CDR1 LGHDT, CDR2 YNNKEL (reference sequence). V shed 4 bases, J shed 6 bases, and the junction held 6 bases outside the gene matches. CDR3 length equals 14 residues. The CDR3 nucleotides are TGTGCCAGCAGCCCCGGGACTATCGGCAATGAGCAGTTCTTC. Protein: CASSPGTIGNEQFF.

The genes are TRBV5-4 and TRBJ2-7, with D perhaps being TRBD1 or TRBD2 (5 bases each). Germline V lookup: CDR1 SGHNT, CDR2 YYREEE (reference sequence). The CDR3 runs to 13 residues. The V and J ends lost 3 bases and 4 bases respectively, with 11 bases between them. CDR3 loop: CASSSGRTYEQYF. The CDR3 DNA reads as TGTGCCAGCAGCTCGGGACGGACTTACGAGCAGTACTTC.

The V gene is TRBV5-6, the J gene TRBJ2-7; the D call may be TRBD1 or TRBD2 (5 bases each). The germline V and J ends were trimmed by 3 bases and 3 bases, with 13 bases remaining between them. The germline CDR1 and CDR2 sequences are SGHDT and YYEEEE. The CDR3 length is 14 residues. CDR3 in DNA: TGTGCCAGCAGCTCCTGGGACCGGGGCTACGAGCAGTACTTC. It yields the protein CASSSWDRGYEQYF.

The chain is built from TRBV12-3 or TRBV12-4 and TRBJ2-3; 9 nucleotides align to TRBD2. V lost 3 bases to trimming and J lost 2 bases; unmatched junction nucleotides: 6. The CDR3 length is 16 residues. The CDR3 region has the DNA TGTGCCAGCAGTTTGGGAGCGGGAGGATACACAGATACGCAGTATTTT. Protein: CASSLGAGGYTDTQYF.

The chain employs TRBV12-3 or TRBV12-4 and TRBJ1-5; D unclear. The CDR3 is 15 amino acids. Trimming took off 0 bases at V and 6 bases at J, with 12 bases between the two ends. DNA for the CDR3: TGTGCCAGCAGTTTAGCGGGAAGGGCTGCTCAGCCCCAGCATTTT. The encoded protein is CASSLAGRAAQPQHF.

In its sample, this clonotype was seen a few times. The chain joins TRBV9 to TRBJ2-1; weak D call: TRBD2 (5 bases). V lost 0 bases and J 0 bases, leaving 19 bases between the germline ends. The CDR3 length is 19 residues. Germline V gives CDR1 SGDLS, CDR2 YYNGEE. This chain's CDR3 is CASSVEPSLASSSYNEQFF. As DNA, the CDR3 is TGTGCCAGCAGCGTAGAGCCTAGCCTTGCTAGTAGCTCCTACAATGAGCAGTTCTTC.

This clonotype came up many times. The rearrangement uses TRBV10-3 and TRBJ2-2; D possibly corresponds to TRBD2 (5 bases). This CDR3 has 16 amino acids. CDR1 ENHRY and CDR2 SYGVKD come from the germline V gene. V lost 0 bases and J lost 5, with 13 bases in between. The CDR3 coding sequence is TGTGCCATCAGTGAGTCTGGAGGCAGATCAACCGGGGAGCTGTTTTTT. It translates to CAISESGGRSTGELFF.

V is TRBV29-1 and J is TRBJ2-7, with D perhaps TRBD2 (5 bases). The CDR3 length is 13 residues. The germline CDR1 and CDR2 sequences are SQVTM and ANQGSEA. With 6 bases removed from V and 6 bases from J, the gap between germline ends came to 18 bases. The CDR3 coding sequence is TGCAGCGTCGCCCCCGGGGTGGGTCGCGAGCAGTACTTC. Amino acids: CSVAPGVGREQYF.

The chain couples TRBV3-1 to TRBJ2-1, with 8 bases identical to TRBD2. The germline gives CDR1 LGHDT, CDR2 YNNKEL (reference sequence). V was pared by 1 base and J by 9 bases, with 8 bases of the junction left unmatched. The CDR3 covers 15 residues. CDR3 amino acids: CASSQAIAGRTEQFF. CDR3 DNA: TGTGCCAGCAGCCAAGCTATAGCGGGGAGAACTGAGCAGTTCTTC.

This clonotype was detected only a few times. The chain carries TRBV5-6 and TRBJ2-5; D may be TRBD2 (6 bases). Trimming stripped 2 bases from V and 5 bases from J, with 16 bases between. CDR1 is SGHDT and CDR2 is YYEEEE in the germline V gene. The CDR3 runs 15 residues. CDR3 nucleotides: TGTGCCAGCAGCTTATGGGGGGAGGATTTTGAGACCCAGTACTTC. Translated, it gives CASSLWGEDFETQYF.

The rearrangement links TRBV20-1 to TRBJ1-6; D ambiguous. The V gene lost 1 base and the J gene lost 10 bases, with 11 bases spanning the gap. Looked up from germline, CDR1 is DFQATT and CDR2 is SNEGSKA (reference sequence). This CDR3 has 13 amino acids. The DNA of the CDR3 is TGCAGTGCTAGAGGGAGAAGGGAATCACCCCTCCACTTT. Its translation is CSARGRRESPLHF.

This clonotype was recorded at least ten times. The rearrangement joins TRBV4-2 to TRBJ2-7, with 10 bases that match TRBD1. The length of the CDR3 is 15 residues. V lost 1 base, J lost 3 bases, and 3 bases stayed unmatched. Germline assignment: CDR1 LGHNA and CDR2 YNFKEQ. For the CDR3, the DNA is TGTGCCAGCAGCCAAGGGGACAGGGGAGACTACGAGCAGTACTTC. Translation: CASSQGDRGDYEQYF.

This clonotype showed up just a few times. V usage is TRBV11-2 and J usage is TRBJ2-1, with no clear D. The CDR3 length is 14 residues. The ends were cut back, 5 bases at V and 5 bases at J, with 13 bases in the middle. Germline loops: CDR1 SGHAT, CDR2 FQNNGV. The CDR3 reads CASSPRTLNNEQFF. The CDR3 DNA sequence: TGTGCCAGCAGCCCACGGACGTTGAACAATGAGCAGTTCTTC. Using reference TRBV11-2 and TRBJ2-1 for the parts outside the CDR3, the full variable domain is EAGVAQSPRYKIIEKRQSVAFWCNPISGHATLYWYQQILGQGPKLLIQFQNNGVVDDSQLPKDRFSAERLKGVDSTLKIQPAKLEDSAVYLCASSPRTLNNEQFFGPGTRLTVL.

This chain uses TRBV20-1 with TRBJ2-2; 8 bases are shared with TRBD2. Trimming took 3 bases from V and 1 from J; bases not matched to a gene: 19. Germline V gene sequence: CDR1 DFQATT, CDR2 SNEGSKA (reference sequence). The CDR3 is 20 residues long. CDR3 in amino acids: CSARELKAGARLLNTGELFF. The CDR3 DNA reads TGCAGTGCTAGGGAACTTAAAGCGGGGGCCCGACTTCTGAACACCGGGGAGCTGTTTTTT.

The chain uses TRBV5-1 and TRBJ2-7, with a possible D match to TRBD1 (6 bases). CDR1 is SGHRS, CDR2 YFSETQ, per germline. The CDR3 extends over 16 amino acids. The V end lost 0 bases, the J end lost 4 bases, and 17 bases lay between the germline ends. The CDR3 protein is CASSLVPGTQRYEQYF. The CDR3, as DNA: TGCGCCAGCAGCTTGGTCCCGGGGACACAACGTTACGAGCAGTACTTC.

This clonotype was counted between two and nine times. The V gene is TRBV6-5, the J gene TRBJ1-5; 11 bases fit TRBD1. V trimming: 6 bases; J trimming: 2 bases; junction bases outside the gene matches: 3. The germline gives CDR1 MNHEY, CDR2 SVGAGI. CDR3 length: 15 amino acids. CDR3 protein: CASRDRGRGNQPQHF. The CDR3 DNA is TGTGCCAGCAGGGACAGGGGGCGAGGCAATCAGCCCCAGCATTTT.

The rearrangement links TRBV29-1 to TRBJ2-7, with TRBD1 as a possible D gene (6 bases). The CDR3 consists of 11 residues. Trimming removed 6 bases at V and 6 bases at J, with 12 bases between. The germline CDR1 and CDR2 sequences are SQVTM and ANQGSEA. The CDR3 bases are TGCAGCGTCACCCGAGGGGGCGAGCAGTACGTC. It encodes CSVTRGGEQYV.

The chain is built from TRBV30 and TRBJ1-1, with D possibly being TRBD1 (5 bases). This CDR3 comprises 13 residues. V was cut by 3 bases and J by 5 bases, with 13 bases left in between. The V gene's germline CDR1 is GTSNPN and CDR2 SVGIG (reference sequence). The CDR3 here is CAWRGTGGTEAFF. The CDR3 nucleotides are TGTGCCTGGAGGGGGACGGGAGGGACTGAAGCTTTCTTT.

The sample holds many counts of this clonotype. The genes are TRBV9 and TRBJ2-3; 8 bases are shared with TRBD2. V shed 9 bases, J shed 4 bases, and the junction held 10 bases outside the gene matches. The CDR3 spans 14 residues. CDR1 is SGDLS and CDR2 is YYNGEE in the germline V gene. The CDR3 DNA is TGTGCCACCTCCGGGGGGGGCTCCGCAGATACGCAGTATTTT. The encoded protein is CATSGGGSADTQYF.

The chain has TRBV7-2 and TRBJ2-1; no reliable D call. CDR3 length equals 14 residues. In germline, CDR1 is SGHTA, CDR2 FQGNSA. V was clipped by 1 base and J by 6 bases, with 10 bases between them. As DNA, the CDR3 is TGTGCCAGCAGCTTAGATCGGCAGGTCAATGAGCAGTTCTTC. Its protein product is CASSLDRQVNEQFF.

V is TRBV11-3 and J is TRBJ2-1; tentatively, D is TRBD2 (5 bases). Germline assignment: CDR1 SGHNT and CDR2 YENEEA. This CDR3 is 13 amino acids long. V was trimmed by 3 bases and J by 9 bases, leaving 12 bases between them. The CDR3 reads CASSLTGTGEQFF. CDR3 bases: TGTGCCAGCAGCTTGACGGGAACCGGTGAGCAGTTCTTC.